Here is one T cell receptor (beta chain) with its context. Its antigen is not identified. The data are from a study of PD-1 blockade in classical Hodgkin lymphoma. Libraries were prepared by immunoSEQ multiplex PCR; TCRdb keeps only in-frame clonotypes and omits some of them. The sample holds roughly 64,000 clones, around 90% seen once. Germline assignment: CDR1 MNHEY and CDR2 SMNVEV (reference sequence). CDR3 length: 12 residues. V shed 6 bases and J shed 9 bases, with 14 bases lying between them. Time point indicated: cycle 4 day 1 (C4D1), after less than seven weeks of nivolumab. Each of the patients experienced relapse following autologous stem cell transplantation, and their brentuximab vedotin exposure differed. Study results and limitations: By C4D1 there was a significant rise in CD4+ TCR diversity but not in CD8+ TCR diversity.

The sequence was obtained from a human donor with classical Hodgkin lymphoma. Sample: peripheral blood mononuclear cells (PBMCs), taken before the fourth cycle of nivolumab. The chain is built from TRBV27 and TRBJ1-2, with D hard to call. This CDR3 reads CASSDPGRSYTF. The CDR3 DNA follows: TGTGCCAGCAGCGACCCCGGGCGCAGCTACACCTTC.